This T cell receptor beta chain was captured in a study of T cells in Graves' hyperthyroidism and ophthalmopathy. This clonotype was observed at least ten times. This CDR3 comprises 13 residues. In germline, CDR1 is SGHRS, CDR2 YFSETQ. Trimming stripped 7 bases from V and 6 bases from J, with 17 bases between. Those patients with uncontrolled infection, other autoimmune disease, pregnancy or lactation were excluded. TCR beta CDR3 region amplification was performed from RNA transcripts. The primer set for the first-round RT-PCR of the TCR CDR3 was HTBI. TCRdb analysed the multiplex PCR reads with MiXCR anew, one entry per CDR3 protein. Found here are roughly 500,000 distinct CDR3 sequences, just over 45% of them singletons; the top ten hold around 20%.

The clonotype originates from an adult woman with Graves' disease, either hyperthyroidism or ophthalmopathy (not recorded which). The specimen sequenced was peripheral blood or thyroid tissue (not recorded which). This sequence joins TRBV5-1 and TRBJ2-7; D is possibly TRBD2 (5 bases). The CDR3 coding sequence is TGCGCCAGCCGCAAGAGGGAAAATGGCGAGCAGTACTTC. Protein: CASRKRENGEQYF. The variable domain in full, completed from reference TRBV5-1 and TRBJ2-7, reads KAGVTQTPRYLIKTRGQQVTLSCSPISGHRSVSWYQQTPGQGLQFLFEYFSETQRNKGNFPGRFSGRQFSNSRSEMNVSTLELGDSALYLCASRKRENGEQYFGPGTRLTVT.